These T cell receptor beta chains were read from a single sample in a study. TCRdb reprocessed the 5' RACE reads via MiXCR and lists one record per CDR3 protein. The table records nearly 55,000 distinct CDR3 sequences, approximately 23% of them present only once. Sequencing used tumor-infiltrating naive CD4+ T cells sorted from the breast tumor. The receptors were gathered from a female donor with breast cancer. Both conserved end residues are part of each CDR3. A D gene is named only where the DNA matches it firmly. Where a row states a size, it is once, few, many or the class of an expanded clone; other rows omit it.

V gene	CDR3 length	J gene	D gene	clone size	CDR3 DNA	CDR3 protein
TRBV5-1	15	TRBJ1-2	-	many	TGCGCCAGCAGCTTTCTAACAGGAGGATTCTATGGCTACACCTTC	CASSFLTGGFYGYTF
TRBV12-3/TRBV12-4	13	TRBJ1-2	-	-	TGTGCCAGCAGTTCGGACGGTCCAGAGAGCTACACCTTC	CASSSDGPESYTF
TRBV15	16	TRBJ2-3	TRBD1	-	TGTGCCACCAGCAGAGCAGGGGGTCATAGCACAGATACGCAGTATTTT	CATSRAGGHSTDTQYF
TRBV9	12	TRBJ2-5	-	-	TGTGCCAGCAGCGGACCCCGAGGGACCCAGTACTTC	CASSGPRGTQYF
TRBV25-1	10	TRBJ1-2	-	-	TGTGCCAGCCGGGGGGTCGGCTACACCTTC	CASRGVGYTF
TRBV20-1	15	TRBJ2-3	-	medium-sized	TGCAGTGCCCCCGGGGCACAGGTTAGCACAGATACGCAGTATTTT	CSAPGAQVSTDTQYF
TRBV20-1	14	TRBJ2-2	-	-	TGCAGTGCTAGAGGGAGTGTGGGCACCGGGGAGCTGTTTTTT	CSARGSVGTGELFF
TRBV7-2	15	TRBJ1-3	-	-	TGTGCCAGCAGTCAGCGATCAGGGGCTGGAAACACCATATATTTT	CASSQRSGAGNTIYF
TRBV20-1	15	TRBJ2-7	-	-	TGCAGTGCAACCGCTAGACAGGGAGGGAGCTACGAGCAGTACTTC	CSATARQGGSYEQYF
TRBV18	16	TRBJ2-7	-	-	TGTGCCAGCTCACCAGGAGGGGCTGGCGGGAAAAACGAGCAGTACTTC	CASSPGGAGGKNEQYF
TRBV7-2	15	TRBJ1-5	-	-	TGTGCCAGCAGCTTGGACAGTCTGGCCGGTCAGCCCCAGCATTTT	CASSLDSLAGQPQHF
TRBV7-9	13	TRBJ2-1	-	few	TGTGCCAGCAGCCCAGGATCCTACAATGAGCAGTTCTTC	CASSPGSYNEQFF
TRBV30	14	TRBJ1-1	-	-	TGTGCCTGGAGCAAAACCAGGGTAGGCACTGAAGCTTTCTTT	CAWSKTRVGTEAFF
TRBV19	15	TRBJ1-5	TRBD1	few	TGTGCCAGTAGGGCACAGGGGGCCCAAAATCAGCCCCAGCATTTT	CASRAQGAQNQPQHF
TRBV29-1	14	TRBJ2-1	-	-	TGCAGCGTTGATCACAGGTGGATTGATAATGAGCAGTTCTTC	CSVDHRWIDNEQFF
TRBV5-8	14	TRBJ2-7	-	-	TGTGCCAGCAGCTTGGGGGGACGCTTCTACGAGCAGTACTTC	CASSLGGRFYEQYF
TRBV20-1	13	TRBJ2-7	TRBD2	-	TGCAGTGCTTCGAGCGGGGGGGATTACGAGCAGTACTTC	CSASSGGDYEQYF
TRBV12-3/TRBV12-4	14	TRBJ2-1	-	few	TGTGCCAGCAGCCCCAACAAGTGGTCCAATGAGCAGTTCTTC	CASSPNKWSNEQFF
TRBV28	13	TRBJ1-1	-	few	TGTGCCAGCAGCGATCGGCCGAACACTGAAGCTTTCTTT	CASSDRPNTEAFF
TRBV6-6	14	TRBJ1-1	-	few	TGTGCCAGCACCCCGGGACCTCGGAACACTGAAGCTTTCTTT	CASTPGPRNTEAFF
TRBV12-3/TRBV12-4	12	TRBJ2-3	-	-	TGTGCCAGCAGTGGACCAACAGATACGCAGTATTTT	CASSGPTDTQYF
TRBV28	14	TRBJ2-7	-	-	TGTGCCAGCAGTCTCTGGGACGGCTCCTACGAGCAGTACTTC	CASSLWDGSYEQYF
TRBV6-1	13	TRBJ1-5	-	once	TGTGCCAGCAGAACGACAGGCGTTGAGCCCCAGCATTTT	CASRTTGVEPQHF
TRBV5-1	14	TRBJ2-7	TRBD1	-	TGCGCCAGCAGCGTCCGGGACAGGGACCACGAGCAGTACTTC	CASSVRDRDHEQYF
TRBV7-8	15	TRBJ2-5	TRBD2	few	TGTGCCAGCAGCCCCTGGACTAGCGACCAAGAGACCCAGTACTTC	CASSPWTSDQETQYF
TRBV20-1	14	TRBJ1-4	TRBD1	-	TGCAGTGCTAGAGAGGGGACAGGGGATGAAAAACTGTTTTTT	CSAREGTGDEKLFF
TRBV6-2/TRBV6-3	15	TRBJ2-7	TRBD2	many	TGTGCCAGCAGTGCCCCAGGGAGGGTATCCTACGAGCAGTACTTC	CASSAPGRVSYEQYF
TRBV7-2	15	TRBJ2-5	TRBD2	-	TGTGCCAGCAGCTTAGACGGGACTAGCGGTGAGACCCAGTACTTC	CASSLDGTSGETQYF
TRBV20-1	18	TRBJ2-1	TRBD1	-	TGCAGTGCTAGACCGGGACAGATATCTCGGGGCTCCTACAATGAGCAGTTCTTC	CSARPGQISRGSYNEQFF
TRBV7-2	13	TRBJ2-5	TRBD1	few	TGTGCCAGCAGCTACGACAGGGAAGAGACCCAGTACTTC	CASSYDREETQYF
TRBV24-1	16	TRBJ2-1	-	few	TGTGCCACCGCAGCGCCGCGGGGATACTCCTACAATGAGCAGTTCTTC	CATAAPRGYSYNEQFF
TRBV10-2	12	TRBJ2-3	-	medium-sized	TGCGCCAGCGTAGGCATCACAGATACGCAGTATTTT	CASVGITDTQYF
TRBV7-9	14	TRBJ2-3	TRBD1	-	TGTGCCAGCAGCTCCGGGACAGGAATAGATACGCAGTATTTT	CASSSGTGIDTQYF
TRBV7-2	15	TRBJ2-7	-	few	TGTGCCAGCAGCCTGGGGGCTAGCGGAGCCTACGAGCAGTACTTC	CASSLGASGAYEQYF
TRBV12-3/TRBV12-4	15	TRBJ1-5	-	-	TGTGCCAGCAGTTTAGGGGTTATGAGCAATCAGCCCCAGCATTTT	CASSLGVMSNQPQHF
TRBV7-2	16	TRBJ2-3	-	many	TGTGCCAGCAGCTTGATGACGGTGCCGGGCACAGATACGCAGTATTTT	CASSLMTVPGTDTQYF
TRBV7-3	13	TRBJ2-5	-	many	TGTGCCAGCAGTTTAGGCCCCAGGGAGACCCAGTACTTC	CASSLGPRETQYF
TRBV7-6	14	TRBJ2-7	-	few	TGTGCCAGCAGCTCCGGGGCGGAACGGGGCGAGCAGTACTTC	CASSSGAERGEQYF
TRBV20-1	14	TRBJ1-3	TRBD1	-	TGCAGTGCAGCCGGGACAGGGGCTGGAAACACCATATATTTT	CSAAGTGAGNTIYF
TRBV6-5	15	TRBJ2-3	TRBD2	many	TGTGCCAGCAGCATCGGACTAGCGGGAATGGATACGCAGTATTTT	CASSIGLAGMDTQYF
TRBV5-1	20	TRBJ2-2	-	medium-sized	TGCGCCAGCAGCGCGCCCGGTTGGGGGGTTAGCGGACGCGGCACCGGGGAGCTGTTTTTT	CASSAPGWGVSGRGTGELFF
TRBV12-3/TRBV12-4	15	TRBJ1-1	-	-	TGTGCCAGCAGCCGCGGACCTACCATGAACACTGAAGCTTTCTTT	CASSRGPTMNTEAFF
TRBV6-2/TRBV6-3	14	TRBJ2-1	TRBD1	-	TGTGCCAGCAGTTCTGGGACAGCGAACAATGAGCAGTTCTTC	CASSSGTANNEQFF
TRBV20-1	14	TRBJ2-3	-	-	TGCAGTGCGGGGCGTGGGGTGGGCACAGATACGCAGTATTTT	CSAGRGVGTDTQYF
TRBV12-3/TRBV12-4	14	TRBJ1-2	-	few	TGTGCCAGCAGTGTACAGAGGGGGTTGCGTGGCTACACCTTC	CASSVQRGLRGYTF
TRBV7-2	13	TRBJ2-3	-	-	TGTGCCAGCAGCTTAGCCTGGAGGGATACGCAGTATTTT	CASSLAWRDTQYF
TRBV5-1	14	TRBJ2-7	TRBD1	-	TGCGCCAGCCAACCGGGACAGGGGAACTACGAGCAGTACTTC	CASQPGQGNYEQYF
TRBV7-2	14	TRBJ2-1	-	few	TGTGCCAGCAGCTTAGGTGGGAGTAGGAATGAGCAGTTCTTC	CASSLGGSRNEQFF
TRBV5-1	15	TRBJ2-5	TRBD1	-	TGCGCCAGCAGCTGGCGGCAACAGGGGGGCGAGACCCAGTACTTC	CASSWRQQGGETQYF
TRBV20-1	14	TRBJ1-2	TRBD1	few	TGCAGTGCTAGTCCCTTACAGGGGACCTATGGCTACACCTTC	CSASPLQGTYGYTF
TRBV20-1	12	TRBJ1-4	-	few	TGCAGTGCTAGAAGGGGCAGCGAAAAACTGTTTTTT	CSARRGSEKLFF
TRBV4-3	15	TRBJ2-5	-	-	TGCGCCAGCAGCCCCCGGGGCAGGGGTGTTGAGACCCAGTACTTC	CASSPRGRGVETQYF